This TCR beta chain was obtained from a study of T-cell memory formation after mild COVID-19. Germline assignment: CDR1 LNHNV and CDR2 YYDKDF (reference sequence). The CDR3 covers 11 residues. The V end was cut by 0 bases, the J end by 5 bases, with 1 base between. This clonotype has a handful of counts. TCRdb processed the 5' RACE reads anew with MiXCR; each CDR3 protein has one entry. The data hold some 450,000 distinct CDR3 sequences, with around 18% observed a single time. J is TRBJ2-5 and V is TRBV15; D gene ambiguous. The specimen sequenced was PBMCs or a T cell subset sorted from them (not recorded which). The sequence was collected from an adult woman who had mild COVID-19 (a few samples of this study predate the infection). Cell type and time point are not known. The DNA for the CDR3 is TGTGCCACCAGCAGAGAGGAGACCCAGTACTTC. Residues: CATSREETQYF.